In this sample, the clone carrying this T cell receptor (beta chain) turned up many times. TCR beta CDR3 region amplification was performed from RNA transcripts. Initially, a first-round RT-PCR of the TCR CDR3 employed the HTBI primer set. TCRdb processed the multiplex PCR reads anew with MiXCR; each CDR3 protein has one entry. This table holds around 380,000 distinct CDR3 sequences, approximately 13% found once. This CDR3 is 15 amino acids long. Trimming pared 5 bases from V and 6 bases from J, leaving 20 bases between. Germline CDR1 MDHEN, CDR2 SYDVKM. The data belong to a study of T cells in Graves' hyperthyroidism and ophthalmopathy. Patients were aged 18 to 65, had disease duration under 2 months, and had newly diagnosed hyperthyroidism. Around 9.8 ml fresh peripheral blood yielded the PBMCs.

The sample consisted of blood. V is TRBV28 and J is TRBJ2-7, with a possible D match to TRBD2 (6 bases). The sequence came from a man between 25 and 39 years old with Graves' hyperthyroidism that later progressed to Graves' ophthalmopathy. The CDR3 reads CASSPPGLQGPEQYF. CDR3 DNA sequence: TGTGCCAGCAGTCCACCGGGACTCCAAGGGCCCGAGCAGTACTTC.